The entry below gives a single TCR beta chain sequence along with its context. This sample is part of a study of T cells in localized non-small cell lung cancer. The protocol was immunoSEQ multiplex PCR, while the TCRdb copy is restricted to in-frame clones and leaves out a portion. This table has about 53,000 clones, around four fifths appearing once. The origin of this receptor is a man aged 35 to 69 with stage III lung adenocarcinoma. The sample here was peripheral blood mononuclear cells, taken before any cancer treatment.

The CDR3 sequence: CAWSVSRTTDTQYF. CDR3 bases: TGTGCCTGGAGTGTAAGCCGGACCACAGATACGCAGTATTTT. The chain combines TRBV30 with TRBJ2-3, with no clear D. The CDR3 is 14 residues long. V was shortened by 0 bases and J by 2 bases, with 9 bases between the two germline ends. Germline-derived CDR1 and CDR2 are GTSNPN and SVGIG (reference sequence). Combining the CDR3 with reference TRBV30 and TRBJ2-3 gives the whole variable domain SQTIHQWPATLVQPVGSPLSLECTVEGTSNPNLYWYRQAAGRGLQLLFYSVGIGQISSEVPQNLSASRPQDRQFILSSKKLLLSDSGFYLCAWSVSRTTDTQYFGPGTRLTVL.